This entry concerns a single T cell receptor beta chain. It lacks a known antigen. Base qualities are not provided; no much larger clone lies one nucleotide away. Enrolling through a virtual design, the prospective study's participants ranged in age from roughly 18 to 95 years and lived across some 23 United States geographic areas. In the prospective study, participants were assigned to cohorts based on the clinical history participants reported in a screening survey and a study questionnaire. ImmuneRACE Cohort 3 recovered participants were defined by two consecutive negative NP/OP PCR tests, healthcare professional clearance, or symptom resolution. In the prospective study, mobile phlebotomists collected whole blood, serum and a nasopharyngeal or oropharyngeal swab from each participant. Prospective study participants could optionally give additional blood draws and questionnaires over a roughly 2-month period. Before DNA extraction, prospective study blood samples were shipped either frozen or at room temperature.

V is pared back by 3 bases and J by 0 bases, with 12 bases lying between the germline termini. CDR1 and CDR2 were assigned from the germline V gene as MDHEN and SYDVKM. The CDR3, cysteine through phenylalanine, is 16 amino acids long. Here the CDR3 DNA is all that survives: 48 bases in frame from base 1. This entry belongs to a study of blood T cell repertoires in COVID-19 (dated by TCRdb to the early 2020s). Concerning the study at large: The collaborator samples originated in the United States, Italy and Spain and spanned the acute and convalescent phases of COVID-19. Subjects who had been exposed to COVID-19, were actively infected with it, or had recovered from it provided the deeply sampled blood TCRbeta repertoires that made up the dataset. Where available, HLA class I and class II types were taken from metadata supplied by the sample provider and were not determined by assay-based typing. Samples were obtained from the ongoing ImmuneRACE study (first 160 participants) and from 1,200 or so subjects provided by 6 global collaborators. The repertoires were made available in a free public database intended to serve as a resource for research on the immune response to SARS-CoV-2. The prospective study material was composed of cDNA or gDNA derived from T cells, B-cell-depleted T cells, or PBMCs. Nearly every sample came with metadata listing a de-identified subject ID, COVID-19 status, age in years and sex.

TCRbeta CDR3 regions were amplified from genomic DNA by means of the immunoSEQ Assay, a bias-controlled multiplex PCR. The paper's processing steps were these. Within the assay, amplification of reference gene primers was used to estimate how many nucleated cells each sample contained. To quantify the absolute abundance of each unique TCRbeta CDR3 rearrangement, sequence reads were collapsed and filtered. For each sample, productive Simpson clonality was calculated by taking the square root of Simpson's diversity index across productive rearrangements. TCRdb stores this immuneACCESS table with in-frame sequences only. Part of the clones is absent; in the studies checked, under half of the shortfall reflects unresolved V genes, and no reason is known for the rest. Clonal size and the V and J genes are those of that table, whereas D and trimming came from the DNA. Counted in this sample were around 280,000 clones; around nine tenths of them appeared once. The ten largest clonotypes hold approximately 5.7% of the sample.

What the study reported, not specific to this receptor: The quantity of clinical and demographic metadata differed by source and by participant and was supplied without curation.

Recombination joined TRBV28 with TRBJ1-5, with TRBD1 tentatively as D gene (5 bases match). This receptor was identified in a woman aged 40 to 50 who had recovered from COVID-19. The specimen sequenced was PBMCs or T cells enriched from blood (not recorded which). Read as DNA, the sequence is TGTGCCAGCAGTTTCCTGACAGCGTATAGCAATCAGCCCCAGCATTTT. Protein translation: CASSFLTAYSNQPQHF.